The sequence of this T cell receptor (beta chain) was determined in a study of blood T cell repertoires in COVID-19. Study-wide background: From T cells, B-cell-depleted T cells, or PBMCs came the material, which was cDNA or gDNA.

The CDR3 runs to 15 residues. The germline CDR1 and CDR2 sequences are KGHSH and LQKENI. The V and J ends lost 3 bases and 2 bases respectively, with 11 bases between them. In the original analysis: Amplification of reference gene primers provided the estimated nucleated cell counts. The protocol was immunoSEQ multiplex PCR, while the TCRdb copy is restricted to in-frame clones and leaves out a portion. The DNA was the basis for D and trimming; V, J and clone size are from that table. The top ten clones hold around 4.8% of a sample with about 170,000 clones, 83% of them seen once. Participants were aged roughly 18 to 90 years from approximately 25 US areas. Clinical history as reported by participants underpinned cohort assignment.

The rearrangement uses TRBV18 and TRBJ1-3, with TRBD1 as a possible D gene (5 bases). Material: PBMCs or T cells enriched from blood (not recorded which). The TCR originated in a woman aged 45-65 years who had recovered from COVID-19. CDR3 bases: TGTGCCAGCTCACCGGAGAGCAGGGCTGGAAACACCATATATTTT. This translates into CASSPESRAGNTIYF.